This is a list of T cell receptor beta chains from one sample in a study of CXCR3-negative and CXCR3-positive naive CD8 T cells. Reanalyzing the 5' RACE reads, TCRdb keeps one entry per CDR3 protein, without DNA. This sample's table reports more than 65,000 distinct CDR3 sequences. Sequencing was performed on naive CXCR3- CD8+ T cells from blood. Receptors were obtained from a human donor in good health. Some clones in this sample may be carry-over from other donors' samples. Each CDR3 is given with its conserved first and last residue.

TRBV13	15	TRBJ2-7	CASSIGTGGSYEQYF
TRBV21-1	16	TRBJ2-7	CASSKRPKRASYEQYF
TRBV29-1	12	TRBJ2-1	CSVEKGTGEQFF
TRBV6-5	13	TRBJ2-7	CASSEPGPAEQYF
TRBV5-5	14	TRBJ2-1	CASTGQGRIVEQFF
TRBV7-2	13	TRBJ2-1	CASSVGTGYEQFF
TRBV6-2/TRBV6-3	12	TRBJ1-1	CASSLIRTEAFF
TRBV6-2/TRBV6-3	14	TRBJ1-1	CASSRGGGGTEAFF
TRBV29-1	15	TRBJ2-3	CSVDLAGGSTDTQYF
TRBV29-1	13	TRBJ2-7	CSVVPAGVREQYF
TRBV29-1	15	TRBJ2-3	CSAIVVGGRLDTQYF
TRBV6-6	15	TRBJ2-3	CASSQAGGLTDTQYF
TRBV28	14	TRBJ2-5	CASSNHLQGGTQYF
TRBV20-1	15	TRBJ2-3	CSARAGGRSTDTQYF
TRBV29-1	15	TRBJ2-7	CSVEGLAGTSYEQYF
TRBV5-1	15	TRBJ2-2	CASSHRQGNTGELFF
TRBV27	15	TRBJ2-5	CASSLEPGAWGTQYF
TRBV29-1	16	TRBJ2-7	CSVCLTRDREMDEQYF
TRBV7-6	17	TRBJ2-2	CATEPSGQAANTGELFF
TRBV7-9	17	TRBJ1-1	CASSLGISGTGSGEAFF
TRBV12-3/TRBV12-4	16	TRBJ2-5	CASSQMDGGYQETQYF
TRBV7-6	15	TRBJ2-7	CASSLEASGIYEQYF
TRBV20-1	11	TRBJ2-7	CSALFGPGQYF
TRBV7-9	13	TRBJ2-3	CASSYTLENTQYF
TRBV7-2	12	TRBJ2-7	CASSLAEYEQYF
TRBV5-5	16	TRBJ2-3	CASSLGAVGRTDTQYF
TRBV28	16	TRBJ2-7	CASARVGGIWRYEQYF
TRBV28	13	TRBJ1-1	CASTSVFNTEAFF
TRBV7-6	17	TRBJ2-5	CASSLEGPQWREETQYF
TRBV29-1	14	TRBJ2-1	CSVGLAGVYNEQFF
TRBV28	12	TRBJ2-7	CGSAQGGYEQYF
TRBV4-3	15	TRBJ1-2	CASSQDEADSYGYTF
TRBV20-1	17	TRBJ1-1	CSARYSRATTWNTEAFF
TRBV4-1	14	TRBJ2-7	CASSQESSDYEQYF
TRBV7-9	12	TRBJ1-2	CASSIAGIGYTF
TRBV11-2	13	TRBJ2-5	CASATQGGETQYF
TRBV20-1	12	TRBJ2-7	CSARTAAYEQYF
TRBV20-1	14	TRBJ2-7	CSARVGPTLSEQYF
TRBV14	15	TRBJ2-7	CASSRERGPSYEQYF
TRBV30	12	TRBJ2-1	CAWSVGGGEQFF
TRBV15	14	TRBJ2-3	CATSRGAGTDTQYF
TRBV28	16	TRBJ2-7	CASSLGRDRVIYEQYF
TRBV5-1	11	TRBJ2-5	CASSRLETQYF
TRBV28	17	TRBJ2-7	CASSLGITRRSSYEQYF